Presented here are 12 T cell receptor beta chains from one specimen sequenced in a study of control samples from healthy donors and cancer patients. Libraries were prepared by immunoSEQ multiplex PCR; TCRdb keeps only in-frame clonotypes and omits some of them. Among about 190,000 clones, approximately 90% were seen once, and the ten largest hold less than 2%. The sequencing sample was made of blood. The receptors were gathered from a man younger than 45 in good health.

The DNA for the CDR3 is TGTGCCAGCAGTCCCGGGAGTCCGGGCAATGAGCAGTTCTTC. Encoded protein: CASSPGSPGNEQFF. V and J are TRBV27 and TRBJ2-1, with D possibly matching TRBD2 (6 bases). Looked up from germline, CDR1 is MNHEY and CDR2 is SMNVEV (reference sequence). This CDR3 is 14 amino acids long. Trimming removed 5 bases at V and 6 bases at J, with 14 bases between.

This chain links TRBV5-1 with TRBJ2-1; 8 bases are shared with TRBD2. J lost 2 bases, V lost 3 bases, and 13 bases had no gene match. This CDR3 is 18 amino acids long. Germline lookup yields CDR1 SGHRS and CDR2 YFSETQ. The CDR3, as DNA: TGCGCCAGCAGCTCCGAGAGCACTAGCGGTATCCCCTACAATGAGCAGTTCTTC. This encodes CASSSESTSGIPYNEQFF.

The gene calls are TRBV25-1 and TRBJ2-3; possible D gene TRBD2, 6 bases. Looked up from germline, CDR1 is MGHDK and CDR2 is SYGVNS. V was cut by 4 bases and J by 11 bases, with 13 bases left in between. CDR3 size: 12 residues. DNA of the CDR3: TGTGCCAGCAGTGCGAGGAGGGGCGGGCAGTATTTT. Translating it yields CASSARRGGQYF.

The gene calls are TRBV19 and TRBJ1-2; D gene uncertain. With 5 bases removed from V and 0 bases from J, the gap between germline ends came to 7 bases. The CDR3 is 13 residues long. Germline V gene lookup returns CDR1 LNHDA and CDR2 SQIVND (reference sequence). The CDR3 sequence is CASSGQANYGYTF. As DNA, the CDR3 is TGTGCCAGTAGTGGTCAAGCTAACTATGGCTACACCTTC.

The chain recombines TRBV5-5 with TRBJ2-7, with 8 nucleotides matching TRBD1. The CDR3 contains 15 residues. The germline V gene encodes CDR1 SGHKS and CDR2 YYEKEE (reference sequence). The J segment lost 3 bases and the V segment lost 1 base, leaving 6 bases of the junction unmatched. The CDR3 DNA reads as TGTGCCAGCAGCTTGCAGGGGGCCAGGGGCTACGAGCAGTACTTC. The encoded protein is CASSLQGARGYEQYF.

The V call is TRBV5-4, the J call TRBJ2-1; TRBD1 agrees at 10 bases. This CDR3 region has 15 residues. CDR1 SGHNT and CDR2 YYREEE come from the germline V gene (reference sequence). Trimming cost V 4 bases and J 4 bases; bases outside gene matches: 5. This chain's CDR3 is CASSMGQGIYNEQFF. The CDR3 nucleotides read TGTGCCAGCAGCATGGGACAGGGGATTTACAATGAGCAGTTCTTC.

This rearrangement joins TRBV6-5 to TRBJ2-7; weak D call: TRBD1 (5 bases). The V and J ends lost 4 bases and 4 bases respectively, with 20 bases between them. The CDR3 length is 16 residues. Germline CDR1 is MNHEY and CDR2 is SVGAGI. Here the CDR3 reads CASSFLSGDSLYEQYF. The CDR3 region has the DNA TGTGCCAGCAGTTTTCTTTCGGGTGACAGCCTTTACGAGCAGTACTTC.

V and J are TRBV6-6 and TRBJ2-7; TRBD2 matches at 9 bases. Per the germline V gene, CDR1 is MNHNY and CDR2 is SVGAGI (reference sequence). This CDR3 spans 16 amino acids. The ends lost 0 bases at V and 2 bases at J; junction bases unmatched: 5. The CDR3 nucleotides read TGTGCCAGCAGTTACTCACCTAGCGGGGCCGCCTACGAGCAGTACTTC. Its protein product is CASSYSPSGAAYEQYF.

This chain connects TRBV6-6 to TRBJ1-4; 8 nucleotides line up with TRBD1. After removal of 6 bases from V and 3 bases from J, the junction contained 3 bases not matched to a gene. The length of the CDR3 is 14 residues. Germline V lookup: CDR1 MNHNY, CDR2 SVGAGI (reference sequence). This CDR3 reads CASSQGASNEKLFF. The DNA for the CDR3 is TGTGCCAGCAGCCAGGGGGCATCTAATGAAAAACTGTTTTTT.

This chain's CDR3 is CSVDERGVGRDTQYF. In nucleotides, the CDR3 is TGCAGCGTAGATGAGCGGGGGGTCGGTCGAGATACGCAGTATTTT. The J gene is TRBJ2-3, the V gene TRBV29-1; the match to TRBD2 covers 9 bases. This CDR3 spans 15 amino acids. The germline V gene encodes CDR1 SQVTM and CDR2 ANQGSEA. The V segment lost 6 bases and the J segment 5 bases; nucleotides outside the gene matches: 12.

This clone was observed once. CDR3 amino acids: CASSSGLVDTDTQYF. The CDR3 DNA reads as TGCGCCAGCAGCTCGGGACTAGTCGACACAGATACGCAGTATTTT. V and J are TRBV5-1 and TRBJ2-3, with 8 bases lining up with TRBD2. The CDR3 has 15 amino acids. V lost 3 bases and J lost 2; bases outside the gene matches: 5. Per germline, CDR1 SGHRS and CDR2 YFSETQ.

V usage is TRBV5-1 and J usage is TRBJ1-2; D unclear. This CDR3 has 15 residues. CDR1 SGHRS and CDR2 YFSETQ come from the germline V gene. V shed 4 bases and J shed 0 bases, with 13 bases lying between them. Written as DNA, the CDR3 is TGCGCCAGCAGCCCCGAGTCCCGATCTAACTATGGCTACACCTTC. It is translated as CASSPESRSNYGYTF. The full variable domain, completed using reference TRBV5-1 and TRBJ1-2, is KAGVTQTPRYLIKTRGQQVTLSCSPISGHRSVSWYQQTPGQGLQFLFEYFSETQRNKGNFPGRFSGRQFSNSRSEMNVSTLELGDSALYLCASSPESRSNYGYTFGSGTRLTVV.